The sequence of this TCR beta chain was determined in a study of T-cell memory formation after mild COVID-19. Study observations and caveats: SARS-CoV-2 specificity of second-wave clones peaking day 37 was unconfirmed. Within pre-infection memory, some responding clones were found, suggesting cross-reactive memory joined.

This clonotype was found a few times. Its antigen is as yet unknown. TCRdb passed the 5' RACE reads through MiXCR, listing each CDR3 protein once. The sample includes some 210,000 distinct CDR3 sequences, about 10% of them seen just once. The sequence was collected from a man aged 18 to 29 who had mild COVID-19 (a few samples of this study predate the infection). Cell type and time point are not known. Sequencing was performed on PBMCs or a T cell subset sorted from them (not recorded which).

CDR3 sequence (DNA): TGTGCCAGCAGTTCGGGACAGGGGGACGAGCAGTACGTC. Its translation: CASSSGQGDEQYV. The chain has TRBV28 and TRBJ2-7; 11 nucleotides agree with TRBD1. The CDR3 contains 13 residues. CDR1 and CDR2 (germline): MDHEN, SYDVKM. Germline trimming cut 4 bases from V and 5 bases from J; bases unmatched to any gene: 1.